The entry below describes one T cell receptor beta chain. Its antigen is unknown. A sample-barcoded 5' primer and a J-beta primer mix were used in a second PCR of about 6 to 12 cycles. TCRdb reanalysed the 5' RACE reads using MiXCR and keeps one entry per CDR3 protein. This repertoire shows 550,000 to 750,000 distinct CDR3 sequences, around a fifth found once; its top ten account for 3.6%. Germline CDR1 reads SGHTA; CDR2 reads FQGNSA. The CDR3 has 14 amino acids. Each donor's blood draw was around 9.2 milliliters of peripheral blood. No fewer than 7 million PBMCs went into each sample. The source of the sample is a study of blood T cells in healthy people across ages. Study-level results: While age rose, TCR beta diversity per million T cells dropped in a roughly linear way. PBMC samples, being unsorted, prevented any conclusive comparison of naive and antigen-experienced cells.

The sample consisted of blood. The rearrangement joins TRBV7-2 to TRBJ2-1; 11 bases agree with TRBD2. Gene TRBJ2-7 matches the end of the DNA better, so the J call may be wrong. The clonotype comes from a man in his sixties or seventies in good health. Here the CDR3 reads CASSLTSGSEEQYF. CDR3 bases: TGTGCCAGCAGCTTAACTAGCGGGAGTGAAGAGCAGTACTTC.